This TCR beta chain was recovered during a study of CD8+CD57+ T cells in acquired aplastic anemia. For CDR3 and TCR beta VDJ profiling, genomic DNA was the template used. MiXCR, run by TCRdb on the reads, gives a single entry per CDR3 protein. The sample shows approximately 170,000 distinct CDR3 sequences, around 43% of them seen only once. This CDR3 contains 17 residues. The V end lost 4 bases, the J end lost 4 bases, and 22 bases lay between the germline ends. From germline, CDR1 is ENHRY and CDR2 SYGVKD. Sequencing involved patients with CD8+CD57+ cell expansion previously shown by flow cytometry. Among the patients, all had severe acquired aplastic anemia.

Sequencing was done on a sample of sorted CD4+, CD8+, or CD8+CD57+ T cells (not recorded which) from PBMCs. This TCR came from a human donor with aplastic anemia. The chain has TRBV10-3 and TRBJ2-5, with D uncertain. Written as DNA, the CDR3 is TGTGCCATCAGTGCTAGATCTGGGTTCGGCACGGGAGAGACCCAGTACTTC. The encoded protein is CAISARSGFGTGETQYF.